This TCR beta chain was found in a study of T cell repertoires in cytomegalovirus infection. About the study: It can be stated that public TCR beta signatures indicated CMV infection as well as a matching HLA type.

General study findings and limits: The study identified carriers of CMV plus the relevant HLA from cumulative public TCR beta family frequency.

CDR1 SGHDT and CDR2 YYEEEE come from the germline V gene. V gave up 7 bases and J gave up 1 base, with 19 bases separating them. CDR3 length equals 16 residues. This clonotype has at least ten counts. The antigen is undetermined. TCRdb re-analysed the reads in MiXCR, keeping a single row per CDR3 protein. This table holds hundreds of thousands of distinct CDR3 sequences, 9.6% found once. The origin of this receptor is a human donor in good health (CMV status not recorded). Some clones in this sample may be carry-over from other donors' samples. The sequenced material came from PBMCs. V usage is TRBV5-6 and J usage is TRBJ2-3, with D perhaps TRBD2 (6 bases). Here the CDR3 DNA reads TGTGCCAGCGGAACGAACGGAGGGGCCGGCACAGATACGCAGTATTTT. It specifies CASGTNGGAGTDTQYF.